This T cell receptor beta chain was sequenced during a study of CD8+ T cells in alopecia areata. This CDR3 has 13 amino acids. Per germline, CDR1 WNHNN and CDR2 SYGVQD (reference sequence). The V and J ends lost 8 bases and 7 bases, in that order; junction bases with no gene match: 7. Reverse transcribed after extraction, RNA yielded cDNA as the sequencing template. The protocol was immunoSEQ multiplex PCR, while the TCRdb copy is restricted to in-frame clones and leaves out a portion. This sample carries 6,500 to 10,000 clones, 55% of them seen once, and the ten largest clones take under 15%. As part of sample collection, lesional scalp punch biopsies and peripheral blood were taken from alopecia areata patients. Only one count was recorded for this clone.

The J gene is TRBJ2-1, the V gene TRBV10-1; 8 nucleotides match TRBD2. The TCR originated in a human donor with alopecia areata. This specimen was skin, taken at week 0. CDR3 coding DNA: TGCGCCAGCCCTTTCGGGAGGGGAAATGAGCAGTTCTTC. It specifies CASPFGRGNEQFF.